This paragraph covers one TCR beta chain sequence. Its antigen is still unknown. TCRdb's copy holds only in-frame clones and misses some; the assay was immunoSEQ multiplex PCR. The table includes some 30,000 clones, around 83% detected once. This sample stems from a study of T cells in narcolepsy. Notes on the study in general: Autoreactive clonotypes reportedly recurred in blood of same and different patients, not controls. HCRT-specific and TRIB2-specific autoreactive clonotypes appeared among same-patient CSF and blood CD4+ clonotypes. No autoreactive T cell clone sequences appeared in some memory CD4+ repertoires.

Germline V lookup: CDR1 SGHNT, CDR2 YYREEE (reference sequence). The length of the CDR3 is 16 residues. V lost 4 bases and J lost 3; bases outside the gene matches: 9. The clonotype originates from a human donor in good health. This chain connects TRBV5-4 to TRBJ2-4; 8 bases align to TRBD2. Sequenced: memory (CD45RA-) CD4+ T cells from blood. The CDR3: CASSERGWGDKNIQYF. CDR3 bases: TGTGCCAGCAGCGAGCGGGGGTGGGGAGACAAAAACATTCAGTACTTC.